The T cell receptor beta chain described here comes from a study of spatial heterogeneity in lung cancer. This sample's time point: sample taken at primary tumor resection. Sequencing was performed on whole RNA extracted from tumor and nontumor lung tissue, or from frozen PBMC, and the material was left unsorted. Looked up from germline, CDR1 is SQVTM and CDR2 is ANQGSEA. The CDR3 extends over 12 amino acids. V lost 4 bases to trimming and J lost 1 base, with 7 bases between them. TCRdb ran MiXCR on the 5' RACE reads and lists one entry per CDR3 protein. The sample includes about 86,000 distinct CDR3 sequences, 10% to 15% of them seen just once.

The sequences come from PBMCs, collected at surgery. The chain recombines TRBV29-1 with TRBJ2-5, with no clear D. The receptor was isolated from a male donor with early-stage non-small cell lung cancer. In nucleotides, the CDR3 is TGCAGCGTTGTTGACGGCCAAGAGACCCAGTACTTC. As protein: CSVVDGQETQYF.